This T cell receptor beta chain was found in a study of blood T cell repertoires in COVID-19. The table came from immunoSEQ multiplex PCR; TCRdb's copy has only in-frame clones and leaves some out. The sample lists more than 100,000 clones; 86% were seen once. The germline CDR1 and CDR2 sequences are MNHEY and SVGAGI. J gave up 5 bases and V 4 bases, and 7 bases lay outside the gene matches. The length of the CDR3 is 15 residues. The sample consisted of peripheral blood. J is TRBJ2-5 and V is TRBV6-5, with 10 bases aligning to TRBD1. The origin of this receptor is a man aged 35 to 55 with acute or convalescent COVID-19. CDR3 amino acids: CASSFWGTGEETQYF. The DNA for the CDR3 is TGTGCCAGCAGTTTTTGGGGGACAGGGGAGGAGACCCAGTACTTC.